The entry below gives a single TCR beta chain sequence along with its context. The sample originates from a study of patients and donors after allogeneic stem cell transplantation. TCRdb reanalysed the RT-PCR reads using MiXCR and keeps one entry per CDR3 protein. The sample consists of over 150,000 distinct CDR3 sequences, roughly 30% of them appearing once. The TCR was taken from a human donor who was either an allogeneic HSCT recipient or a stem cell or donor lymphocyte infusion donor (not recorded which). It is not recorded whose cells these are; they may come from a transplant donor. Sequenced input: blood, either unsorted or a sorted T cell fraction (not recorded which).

CDR3 DNA sequence: TGTGCCATCAGTGACACTAGCGGGAGTGGGGGTGGAGGCATTCAGTACTTC. Translation gives CAISDTSGSGGGGIQYF. This rearrangement joins TRBV10-3 to TRBJ2-4; 11 bases agree with TRBD2. Germline V gene data show CDR1 as ENHRY and CDR2 as SYGVKD. The CDR3 runs 17 residues. The J segment lost 9 bases and the V segment lost 3 bases, leaving 13 bases of the junction unmatched.